Listed below are T cell receptor beta chains from one sample, sequenced in a study of T cell responses to AZD1222 COVID-19 vaccine. TCRdb's copy holds only in-frame clones and misses some; the assay was immunoSEQ multiplex PCR. The table lists under 100,000 clones, approximately 89% of them singletons. The specimen was peripheral blood, collected 28 days after the second AZD1222 dose. The receptors stem from an adult who received the AZD1222 COVID-19 vaccine. The CDR3 runs from the conserved cysteine through the conserved F or W. Each record gives: V gene, CDR3 length, CDR3 protein.

TRBV29-1,12,CSVGYRGDGYTF
TRBV15,15,CATSRDRGRGNVLTF
TRBV5-5,18,CASSWRGGQGASNQPQHF
TRBV10-3,13,CAISGGQGGEQFF
TRBV7-8,14,CASSPGSRAPAAFF
TRBV15,16,CATSYQRQAYGNTIYF
TRBV4-1,12,CASSQDGGEQFF
TRBV14,14,CASSPRARELQLFF
TRBV5-6,13,CASSSSLSYEQYF
TRBV5-1,16,CASSTVQGARNEKLFF